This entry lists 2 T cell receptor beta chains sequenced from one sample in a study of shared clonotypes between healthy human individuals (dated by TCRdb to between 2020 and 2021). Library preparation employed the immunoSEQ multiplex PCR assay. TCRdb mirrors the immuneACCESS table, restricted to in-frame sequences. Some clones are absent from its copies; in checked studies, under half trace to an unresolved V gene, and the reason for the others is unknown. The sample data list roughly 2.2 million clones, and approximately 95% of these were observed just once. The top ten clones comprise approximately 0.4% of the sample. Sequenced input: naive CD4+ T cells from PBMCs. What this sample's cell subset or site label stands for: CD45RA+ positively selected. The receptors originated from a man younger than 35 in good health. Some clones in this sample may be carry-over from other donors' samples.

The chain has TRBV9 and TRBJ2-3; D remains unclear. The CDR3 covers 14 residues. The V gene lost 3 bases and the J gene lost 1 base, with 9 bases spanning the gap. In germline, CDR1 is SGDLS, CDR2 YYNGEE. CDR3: CASSARTGTDTQYF. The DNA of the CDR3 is TGTGCCAGCAGCGCCCGGACCGGCACAGATACGCAGTATTTT.

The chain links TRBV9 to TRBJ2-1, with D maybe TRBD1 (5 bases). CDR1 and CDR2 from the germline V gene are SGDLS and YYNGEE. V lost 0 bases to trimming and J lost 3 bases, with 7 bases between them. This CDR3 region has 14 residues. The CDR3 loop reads CASSVETVYNEQFF. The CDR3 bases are TGTGCCAGCAGCGTAGAGACAGTCTACAATGAGCAGTTCTTC. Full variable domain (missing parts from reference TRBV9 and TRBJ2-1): DSGVTQTPKHLITATGQRVTLRCSPRSGDLSVYWYQQSLDQGLQFLIQYYNGEERAKGNILERFSAQQFPDLHSELNLSSLELGDSALYFCASSVETVYNEQFFGPGTRLTVL.